This T cell receptor beta chain was recovered during a study of cytomegalovirus exposure and HLA in healthy donors. Vbeta (60) and Jbeta (13) primers were used in the PCR. Repertoires were generated with immunoSEQ multiplex PCR, while TCRdb's copy carries only in-frame clones and drops some. The sample has 220,000 or so clones. The V gene lost 0 bases and the J gene lost 3 bases, with 9 bases spanning the gap. The germline V gene encodes CDR1 SGHVS and CDR2 FQNEAQ. This CDR3 region has 15 residues. The specimen sequenced was PBMCs. This clonotype was obtained from a girl aged 2-15 years in good health and CMV-seropositive. This chain links TRBV7-8 with TRBJ2-1; the D gene is possibly TRBD2 (5 bases). The CDR3, as DNA: TGTGCCAGCAGCTTAGCGGGAGAATTCTACAATGAGCAGTTCTTC. Protein product: CASSLAGEFYNEQFF. The full variable domain, completed using reference TRBV7-8 and TRBJ2-1, is GAGVSQSPRYKVAKRGQDVALRCDPISGHVSLFWYQQALGQGPEFLTYFQNEAQLDKSGLPSDRFFAERPEGSVSTLKIQRTQQEDSAVYLCASSLAGEFYNEQFFGPGTRLTVL.